What follows is one T cell receptor beta chain and its context. As yet, its antigen is unknown. V lost 1 base and J lost 6; bases outside the gene matches: 11. Germline CDR1 and CDR2: SGHDN and FVKESK. This CDR3 region has 16 residues. The data derive from a study of beta chain features in type 1 diabetes. Points from the study as a whole: Researchers could not determine here whether HLA type influences TCRB rearrangement.

A single heparinised blood sample, averaging around 120 mL, was obtained per donor. A CD45RO/CCR7/CD25/CD127/CD95/CD27 panel sorted naive, central memory, regulatory and stem cell-like memory CD4+ cells. The study reverse transcribed the entire isolated RNA, so it sequenced expressed TCRB transcripts. An average approximately 3.7 million reads came from naive, central memory and regulatory T cell samples. Clones were sequenced by immunoSEQ multiplex PCR, and TCRdb holds only the in-frame ones, with some missing. This table has around 400,000 clones, 10% to 15% appearing once. The source of this sequence is a man between 18 and 35 years old in good health. The genes are TRBV14 and TRBJ2-7; 8 bases match TRBD1. Sequenced material: naive CD4+ T cells from blood. CDR3 in amino acids: CASSQARAGGGGEQYF. In DNA form, the CDR3 reads TGTGCCAGCAGCCAAGCAAGGGCAGGGGGCGGCGGCGAGCAGTACTTC.